This T cell receptor (beta chain) was observed in a study of blood T cell repertoires in COVID-19 (dated by TCRdb to the early 2020s). Background on the whole study: The collaborator samples originated in the United States, Italy and Spain and spanned the acute and convalescent phases of COVID-19. Where available, HLA class I and class II types were taken from metadata supplied by the sample provider and were not determined by assay-based typing. The repertoires were released in a freely available public database meant as a resource for research on the immune response to SARS-CoV-2. The material from the prospective study consisted of cDNA or gDNA derived from T cells, B-cell-depleted T cells, or PBMCs. A de-identified subject ID, COVID-19 status, age in years and sex were almost always included in the sample metadata. Subjects who had been exposed to COVID-19, were actively infected with it, or had recovered from it provided the deeply sampled blood TCRbeta repertoires that made up the dataset. The samples were drawn from the first 160 participants of the ongoing ImmuneRACE study and from about 1,200 subjects provided by 6 global collaborators. Study-level results and caveats: How much clinical and demographic metadata was included differed by source and by participant, and the metadata was provided uncurated.

TCRbeta CDR3 regions were amplified from genomic DNA by means of the immunoSEQ Assay, a bias-controlled multiplex PCR. Per the original workflow: The number of nucleated cells in each sample was estimated from the amplification of reference gene primers within the assay. Sequence reads were collapsed and filtered to measure the absolute abundance of every unique TCRbeta CDR3 rearrangement. For each sample, productive Simpson clonality was calculated as the square root of Simpson's diversity index across productive rearrangements. Sourced from immuneACCESS, this table was stored by TCRdb with only in-frame sequences that have V and J called. A share of the clones is absent; for the studies checked, an unresolved V gene accounts for under half, and the remainder has no known explanation. V, J and clone size reflect that table, while D and trimming were determined from the DNA. The sample table contains 60,000 to 70,000 clones; only one count was recorded for roughly 80% of them. 5% to 8% of the sample comes from the top ten.

According to the germline V gene, CDR1 reads MNHNS and CDR2 reads SASEGT. Germline trimming amounts to 3 bases on V and 0 bases on J, with 4 as the count of junction bases outside the gene matches. The CDR3, cysteine through phenylalanine, is 16 amino acids long. Left in the record is the CDR3 DNA by itself, 48 bases read in frame from the first base. Whole blood was collected in K2EDTA tubes by collaborating institutions according to the institutions' own protocols. Collaborator samples were shipped for TCRbeta analysis as frozen whole blood, isolated PBMCs, or DNA extracted from either sample type. To note about this clone: No antigen is known for it. The record has no base qualities; no much larger clone is one base away.

The sequenced sample was peripheral blood. The sequence came from a man aged 60 to 75 with acute or convalescent COVID-19. Recombination linked TRBV6-1 to TRBJ1-3, and 8 bases in between align with TRBD1. The CDR3 amino acid sequence is: CASSDQGASSGNTIYF. The DNA sequence follows: TGTGCCAGCAGTGACCAGGGGGCTAGCTCTGGAAACACCATATATTTT.